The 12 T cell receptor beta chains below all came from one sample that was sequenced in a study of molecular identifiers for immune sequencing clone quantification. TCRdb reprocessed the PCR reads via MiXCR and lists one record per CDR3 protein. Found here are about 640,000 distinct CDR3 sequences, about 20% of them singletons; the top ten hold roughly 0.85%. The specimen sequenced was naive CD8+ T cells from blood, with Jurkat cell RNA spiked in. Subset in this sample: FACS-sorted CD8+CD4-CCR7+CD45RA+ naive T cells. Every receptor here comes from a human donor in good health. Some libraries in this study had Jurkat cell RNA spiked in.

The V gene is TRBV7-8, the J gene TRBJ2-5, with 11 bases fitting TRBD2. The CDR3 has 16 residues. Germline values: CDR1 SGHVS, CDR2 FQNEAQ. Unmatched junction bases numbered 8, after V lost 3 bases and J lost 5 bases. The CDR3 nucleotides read TGTGCCAGCAGCTTCCGACTAGCGGGGTTTCGGGAGACCCAGTACTTC. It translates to CASSFRLAGFRETQYF.

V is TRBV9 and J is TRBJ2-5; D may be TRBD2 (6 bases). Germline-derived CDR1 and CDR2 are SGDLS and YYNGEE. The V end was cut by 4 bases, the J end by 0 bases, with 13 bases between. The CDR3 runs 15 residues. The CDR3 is CASSPRRGNQETQYF. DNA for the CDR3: TGTGCCAGCAGCCCCCGTCGGGGGAACCAAGAGACCCAGTACTTC.

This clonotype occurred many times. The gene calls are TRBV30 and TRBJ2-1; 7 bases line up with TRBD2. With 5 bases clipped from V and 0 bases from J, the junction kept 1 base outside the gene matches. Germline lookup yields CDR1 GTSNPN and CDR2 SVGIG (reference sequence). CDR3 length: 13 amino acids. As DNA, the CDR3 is TGTGCCTGGGGGAGGGGCTCCTACAATGAGCAGTTCTTC. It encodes CAWGRGSYNEQFF.

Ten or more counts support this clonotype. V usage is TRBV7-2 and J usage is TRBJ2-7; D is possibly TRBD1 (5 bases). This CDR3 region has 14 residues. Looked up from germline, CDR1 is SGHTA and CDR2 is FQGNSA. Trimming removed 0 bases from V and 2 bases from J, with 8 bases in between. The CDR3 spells CASSLAPGTYEQYF. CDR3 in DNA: TGTGCCAGCAGCTTAGCTCCAGGGACCTACGAGCAGTACTTC.

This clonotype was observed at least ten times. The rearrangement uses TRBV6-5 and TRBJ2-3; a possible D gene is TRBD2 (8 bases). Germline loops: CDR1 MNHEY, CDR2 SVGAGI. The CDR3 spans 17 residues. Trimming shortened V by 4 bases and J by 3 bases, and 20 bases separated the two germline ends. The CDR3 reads CASSSGGMGQLTDTQYF. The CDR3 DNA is TGTGCCAGCAGTTCGGGGGGGATGGGACAGCTAACAGATACGCAGTATTTT.

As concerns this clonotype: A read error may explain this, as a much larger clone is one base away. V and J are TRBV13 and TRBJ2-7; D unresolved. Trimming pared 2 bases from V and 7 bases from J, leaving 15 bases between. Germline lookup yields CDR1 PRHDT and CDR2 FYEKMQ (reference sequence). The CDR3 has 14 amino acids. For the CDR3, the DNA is TGTGCCAGCAGCTTAAATACGGCCCCTTGGGAGCAGTACTTC. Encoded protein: CASSLNTAPWEQYF.

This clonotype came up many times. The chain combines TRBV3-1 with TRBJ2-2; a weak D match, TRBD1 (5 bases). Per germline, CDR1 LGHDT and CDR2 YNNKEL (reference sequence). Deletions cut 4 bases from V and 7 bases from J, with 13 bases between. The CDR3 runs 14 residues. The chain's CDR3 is CASSPTPRVGELFF. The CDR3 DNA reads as TGTGCCAGCAGCCCCACCCCCAGGGTCGGGGAGCTGTTTTTT.

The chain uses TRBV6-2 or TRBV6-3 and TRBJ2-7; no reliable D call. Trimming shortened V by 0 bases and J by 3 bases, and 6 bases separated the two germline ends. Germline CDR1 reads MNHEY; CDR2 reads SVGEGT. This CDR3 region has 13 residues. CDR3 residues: CASSYSWIYEQYF. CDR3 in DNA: TGTGCCAGCAGTTACTCCTGGATCTACGAGCAGTACTTC.

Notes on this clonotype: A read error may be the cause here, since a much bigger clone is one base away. The CDR3 loop is CSAEAGTGPAEQYF. The CDR3 bases are TGCAGCGCCGAAGCCGGGACAGGCCCCGCCGAGCAGTACTTC. The genes are TRBV29-1 and TRBJ2-7, with TRBD1 matching over 8 bases. CDR1 is SQVTM and CDR2 is ANQGSEA in the germline V gene. This CDR3 spans 14 amino acids. V was clipped by 7 bases and J by 6 bases; unmatched bases: 14.

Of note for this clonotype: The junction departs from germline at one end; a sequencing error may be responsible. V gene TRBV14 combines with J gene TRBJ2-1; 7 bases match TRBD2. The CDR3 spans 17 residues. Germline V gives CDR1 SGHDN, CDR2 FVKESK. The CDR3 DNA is TGTGCCGGCAGCCTTCACCGGGGAGGCGCTGGGGGGGATGAGCAGTTCTTC. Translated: CAGSLHRGGAGGDEQFF. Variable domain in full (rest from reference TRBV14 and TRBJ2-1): EAGVTQFPSHSVIEKGQTVTLRCDPISGHDNLYWYRRVMGKEIKFLLHFVKESKQDESGMPNNRFLAERTGGTYSTLKVQPAELEDSGVYFCAGSLHRGGAGGDEQFFGPGTRLTVL.

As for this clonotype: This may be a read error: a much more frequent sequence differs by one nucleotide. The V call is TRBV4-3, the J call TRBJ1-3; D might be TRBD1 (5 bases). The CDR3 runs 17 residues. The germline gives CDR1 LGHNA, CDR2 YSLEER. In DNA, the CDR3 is TGCGCCAGCAGCCAAGATGGAAGGGGATCCTCTGGAAACGCCATATATTTT. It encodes CASSQDGRGSSGNAIYF.

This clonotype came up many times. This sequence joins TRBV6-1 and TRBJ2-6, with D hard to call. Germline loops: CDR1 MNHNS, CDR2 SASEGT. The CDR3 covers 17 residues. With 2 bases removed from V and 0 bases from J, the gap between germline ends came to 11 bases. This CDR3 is CASSESRPSSGANVLTF. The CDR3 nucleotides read TGTGCCAGCAGTGAATCGAGACCTAGCTCTGGGGCCAACGTCCTGACTTTC.